There are a few counts of the clone carrying this T cell receptor beta chain. Its antigen is not identified. The record originates from a study of response to subunit inactivated influenza vaccine. Using its own MiXCR run on the RT-PCR reads, TCRdb lists one record per CDR3 protein. The data show under 800,000 distinct CDR3 sequences, with approximately 15% seen just once and approximately 7% held by the top ten. CDR3 length equals 17 residues. CDR1 and CDR2 (germline): MNHEY, SMNVEV (reference sequence). Trimming removed 5 bases at V and 0 bases at J, with 14 bases between. General study points: Authors suggested that a seasonal influenza vaccination recruits few new T cells each time.

The receptor's source is a man aged 50 to 59 who received an inactivated influenza vaccine. Sequenced material: PBMCs from blood, taken less than 15 days before vaccination. The chain joins TRBV27 to TRBJ2-6, with D tentatively TRBD2 (6 bases). Here the CDR3 reads CASSPGLRSSGANVLTF. For the CDR3, the DNA is TGTGCCAGCAGTCCGGGACTGAGGAGCTCTGGGGCCAACGTCCTGACTTTC.